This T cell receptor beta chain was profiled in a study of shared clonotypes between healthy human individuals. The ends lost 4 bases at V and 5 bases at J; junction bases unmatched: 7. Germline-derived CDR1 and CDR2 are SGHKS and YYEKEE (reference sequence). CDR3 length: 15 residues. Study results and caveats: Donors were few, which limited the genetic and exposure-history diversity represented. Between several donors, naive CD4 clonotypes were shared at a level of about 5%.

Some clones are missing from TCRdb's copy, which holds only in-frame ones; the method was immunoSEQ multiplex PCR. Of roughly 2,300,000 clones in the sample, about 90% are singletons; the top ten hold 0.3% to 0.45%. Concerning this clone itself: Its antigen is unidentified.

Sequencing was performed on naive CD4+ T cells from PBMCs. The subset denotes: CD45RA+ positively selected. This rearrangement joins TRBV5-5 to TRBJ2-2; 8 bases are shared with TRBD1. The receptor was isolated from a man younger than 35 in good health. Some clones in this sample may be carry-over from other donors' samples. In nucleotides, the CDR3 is TGTGCCAGCAGCCGGGCTACAGGGGGGACCGGGGAGCTGTTTTTT. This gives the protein CASSRATGGTGELFF.